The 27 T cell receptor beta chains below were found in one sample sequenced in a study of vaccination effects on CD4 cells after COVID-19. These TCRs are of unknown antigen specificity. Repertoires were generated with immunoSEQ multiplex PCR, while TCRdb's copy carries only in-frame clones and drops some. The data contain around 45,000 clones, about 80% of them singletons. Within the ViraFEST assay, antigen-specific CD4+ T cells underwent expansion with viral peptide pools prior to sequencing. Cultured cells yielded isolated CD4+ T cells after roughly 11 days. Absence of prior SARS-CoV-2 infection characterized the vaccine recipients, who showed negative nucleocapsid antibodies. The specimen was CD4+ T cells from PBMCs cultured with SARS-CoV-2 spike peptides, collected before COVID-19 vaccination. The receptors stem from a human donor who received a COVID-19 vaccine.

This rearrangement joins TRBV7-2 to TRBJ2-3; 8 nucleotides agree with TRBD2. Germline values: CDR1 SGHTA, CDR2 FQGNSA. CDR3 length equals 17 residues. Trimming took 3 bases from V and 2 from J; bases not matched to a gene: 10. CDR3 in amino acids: CASSFKGTRSFTDTQYF. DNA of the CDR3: TGTGCCAGCAGCTTTAAGGGGACTAGGTCCTTCACAGATACGCAGTATTTT.

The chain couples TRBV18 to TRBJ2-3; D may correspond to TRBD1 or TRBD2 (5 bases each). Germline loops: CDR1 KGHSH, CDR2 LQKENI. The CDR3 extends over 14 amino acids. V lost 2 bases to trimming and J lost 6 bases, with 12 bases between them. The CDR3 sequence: CASSPMRGYDTQYF. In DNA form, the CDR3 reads TGTGCCAGCTCACCAATGAGGGGCTATGATACGCAGTATTTT.

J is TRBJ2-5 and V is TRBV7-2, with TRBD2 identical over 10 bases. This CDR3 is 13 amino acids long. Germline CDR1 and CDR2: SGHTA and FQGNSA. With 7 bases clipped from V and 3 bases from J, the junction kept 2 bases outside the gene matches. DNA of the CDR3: TGTGCCAGCAAGCGGGGGGGCGAAGAGACCCAGTACTTC. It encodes CASKRGGEETQYF.

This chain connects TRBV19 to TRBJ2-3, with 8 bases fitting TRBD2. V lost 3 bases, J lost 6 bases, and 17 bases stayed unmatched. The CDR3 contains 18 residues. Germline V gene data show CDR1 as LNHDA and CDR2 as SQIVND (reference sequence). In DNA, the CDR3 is TGTGCCAGTAGTATTTGGGGCGGGGGGACGCCGATAGGGGATACGCAGTATTTT. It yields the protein CASSIWGGGTPIGDTQYF.

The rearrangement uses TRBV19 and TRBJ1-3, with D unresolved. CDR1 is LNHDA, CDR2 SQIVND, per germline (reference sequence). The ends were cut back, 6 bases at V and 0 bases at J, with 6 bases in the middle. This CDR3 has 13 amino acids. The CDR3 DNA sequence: TGTGCCAGTAGGAGGGACTCTGGAAACACCATATATTTT. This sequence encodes CASRRDSGNTIYF.

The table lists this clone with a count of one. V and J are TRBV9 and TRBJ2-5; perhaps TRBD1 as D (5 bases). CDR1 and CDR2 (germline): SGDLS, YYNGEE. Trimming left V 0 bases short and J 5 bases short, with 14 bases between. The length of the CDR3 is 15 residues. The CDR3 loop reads CASSVAPGSGETQYF. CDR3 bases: TGTGCCAGCAGCGTAGCTCCAGGGTCGGGCGAGACCCAGTACTTC.

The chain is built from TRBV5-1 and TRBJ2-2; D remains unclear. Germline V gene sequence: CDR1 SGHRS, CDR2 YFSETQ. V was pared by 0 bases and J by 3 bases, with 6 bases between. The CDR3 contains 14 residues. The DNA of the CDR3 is TGCGCCAGCAGCTTGGGGCCGGACACCGGGGAGCTGTTTTTT. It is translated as CASSLGPDTGELFF.

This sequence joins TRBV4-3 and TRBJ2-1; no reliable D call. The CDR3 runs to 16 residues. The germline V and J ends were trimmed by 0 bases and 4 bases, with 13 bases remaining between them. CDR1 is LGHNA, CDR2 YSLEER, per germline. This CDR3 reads CASSQEASINYNEQFF. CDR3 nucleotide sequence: TGCGCCAGCAGCCAAGAGGCCAGCATTAATTACAATGAGCAGTTCTTC.

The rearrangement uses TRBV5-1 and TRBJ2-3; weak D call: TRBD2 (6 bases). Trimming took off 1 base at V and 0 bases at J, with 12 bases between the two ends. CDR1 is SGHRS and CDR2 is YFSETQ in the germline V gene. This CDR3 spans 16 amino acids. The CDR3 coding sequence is TGCGCCAGCAGCTTGTTGGCGGGGACTAGCACAGATACGCAGTATTTT. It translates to CASSLLAGTSTDTQYF.

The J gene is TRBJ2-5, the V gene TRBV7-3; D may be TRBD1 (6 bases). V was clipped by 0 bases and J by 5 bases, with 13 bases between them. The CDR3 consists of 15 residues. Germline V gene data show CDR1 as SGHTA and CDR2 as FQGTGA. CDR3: CASSLTGARGETQYF. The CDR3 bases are TGTGCCAGCAGCTTAACTGGCGCTAGGGGGGAGACCCAGTACTTC.

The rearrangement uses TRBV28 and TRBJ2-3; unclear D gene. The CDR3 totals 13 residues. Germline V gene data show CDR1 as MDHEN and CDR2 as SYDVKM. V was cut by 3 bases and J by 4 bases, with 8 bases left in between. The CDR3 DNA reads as TGTGCCAGCAGTTTGGCCGACTCAGATACGCAGTATTTT. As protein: CASSLADSDTQYF.

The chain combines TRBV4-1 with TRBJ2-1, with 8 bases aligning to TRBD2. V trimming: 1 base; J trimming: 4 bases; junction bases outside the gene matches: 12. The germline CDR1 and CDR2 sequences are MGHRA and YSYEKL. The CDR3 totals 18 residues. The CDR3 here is CASSQGPPTSGGYNEQFF. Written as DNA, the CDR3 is TGCGCCAGCAGCCAAGGTCCCCCAACTAGCGGAGGTTACAATGAGCAGTTCTTC.

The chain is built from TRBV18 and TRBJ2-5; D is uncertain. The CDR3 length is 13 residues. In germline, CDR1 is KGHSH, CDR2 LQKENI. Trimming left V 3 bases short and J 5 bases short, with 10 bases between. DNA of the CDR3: TGTGCCAGCTCACCGGGGATCGGGGAGACCCAGTACTTC. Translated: CASSPGIGETQYF.

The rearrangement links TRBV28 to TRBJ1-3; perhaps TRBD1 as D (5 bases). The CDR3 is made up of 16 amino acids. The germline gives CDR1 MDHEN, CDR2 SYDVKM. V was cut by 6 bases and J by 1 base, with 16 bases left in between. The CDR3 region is CASRPGGSPSGNTIYF. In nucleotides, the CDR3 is TGTGCCAGCAGGCCGGGGGGGAGCCCTTCTGGAAACACCATATATTTT. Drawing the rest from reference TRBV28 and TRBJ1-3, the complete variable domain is DVKVTQSSRYLVKRTGEKVFLECVQDMDHENMFWYRQDPGLGLRLIYFSYDVKMKEKGDIPEGYSVSREKKERFSLILESASTNQTSMYLCASRPGGSPSGNTIYFGEGSWLTVV.

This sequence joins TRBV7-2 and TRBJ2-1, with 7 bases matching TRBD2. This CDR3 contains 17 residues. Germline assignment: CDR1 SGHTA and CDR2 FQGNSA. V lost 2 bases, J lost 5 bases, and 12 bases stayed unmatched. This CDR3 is CASSLYRTRKMNNEQFF. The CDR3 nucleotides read TGTGCCAGCAGCTTATACAGGACTAGAAAAATGAACAATGAGCAGTTCTTC.

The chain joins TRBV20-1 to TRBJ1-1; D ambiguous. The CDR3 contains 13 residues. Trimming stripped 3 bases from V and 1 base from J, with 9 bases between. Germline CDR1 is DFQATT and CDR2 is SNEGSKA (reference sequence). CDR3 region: CSASGGSNTEAFF. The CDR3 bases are TGCAGTGCTAGTGGCGGCTCGAACACTGAAGCTTTCTTT.

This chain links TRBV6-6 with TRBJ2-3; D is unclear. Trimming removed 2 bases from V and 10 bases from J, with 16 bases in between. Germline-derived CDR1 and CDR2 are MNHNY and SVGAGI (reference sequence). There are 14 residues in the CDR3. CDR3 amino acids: CASSYGHSPAAQYF. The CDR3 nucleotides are TGTGCCAGCAGTTACGGGCATAGTCCCGCGGCGCAGTATTTT.

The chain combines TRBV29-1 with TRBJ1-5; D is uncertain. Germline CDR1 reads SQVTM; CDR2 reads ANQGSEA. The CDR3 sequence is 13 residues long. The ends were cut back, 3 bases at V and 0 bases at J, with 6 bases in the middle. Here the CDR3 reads CSVEADSNQPQHF. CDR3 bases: TGCAGCGTTGAGGCGGATAGCAATCAGCCCCAGCATTTT.

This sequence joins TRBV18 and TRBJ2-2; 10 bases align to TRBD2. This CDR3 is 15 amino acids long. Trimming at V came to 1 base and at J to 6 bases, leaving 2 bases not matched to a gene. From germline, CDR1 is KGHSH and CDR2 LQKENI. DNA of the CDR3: TGTGCCAGCTCACCACAAACTAGCGGGGCCGGGGAGCTGTTTTTT. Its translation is CASSPQTSGAGELFF.

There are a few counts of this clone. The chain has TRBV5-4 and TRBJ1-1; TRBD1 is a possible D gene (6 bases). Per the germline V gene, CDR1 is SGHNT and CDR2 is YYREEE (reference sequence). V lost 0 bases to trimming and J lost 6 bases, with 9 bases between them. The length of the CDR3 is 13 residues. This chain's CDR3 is CASSLVGGSEAFF. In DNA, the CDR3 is TGTGCCAGCAGCTTGGTGGGGGGCTCTGAAGCTTTCTTT.

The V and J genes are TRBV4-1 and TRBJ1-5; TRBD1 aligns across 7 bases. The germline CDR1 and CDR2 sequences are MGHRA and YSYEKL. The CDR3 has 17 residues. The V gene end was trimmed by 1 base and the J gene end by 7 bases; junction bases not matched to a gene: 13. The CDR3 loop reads CASSQGVGQGVIQPQHF. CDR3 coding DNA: TGCGCCAGCAGCCAAGGAGTCGGGCAGGGGGTTATACAGCCCCAGCATTTT.

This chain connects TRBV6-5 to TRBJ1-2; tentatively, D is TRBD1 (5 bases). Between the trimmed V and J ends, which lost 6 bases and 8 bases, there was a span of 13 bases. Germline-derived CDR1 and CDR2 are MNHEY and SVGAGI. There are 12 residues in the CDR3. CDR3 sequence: CASRPGTLGYTF. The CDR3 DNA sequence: TGTGCCAGCAGGCCCGGGACTCTCGGCTACACCTTC.

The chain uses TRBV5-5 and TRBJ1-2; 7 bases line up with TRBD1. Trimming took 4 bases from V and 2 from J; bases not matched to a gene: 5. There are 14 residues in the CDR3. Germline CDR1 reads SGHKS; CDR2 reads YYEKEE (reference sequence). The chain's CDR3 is CASSPEQGNYGYTF. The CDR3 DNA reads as TGTGCCAGCAGCCCTGAACAGGGGAACTATGGCTACACCTTC.

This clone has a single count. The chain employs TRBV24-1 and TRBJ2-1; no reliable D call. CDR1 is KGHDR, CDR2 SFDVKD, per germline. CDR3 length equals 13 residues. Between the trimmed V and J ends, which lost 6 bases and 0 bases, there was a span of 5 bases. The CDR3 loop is CATSLGSYNEQFF. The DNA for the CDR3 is TGTGCCACCAGTCTCGGCTCCTACAATGAGCAGTTCTTC.

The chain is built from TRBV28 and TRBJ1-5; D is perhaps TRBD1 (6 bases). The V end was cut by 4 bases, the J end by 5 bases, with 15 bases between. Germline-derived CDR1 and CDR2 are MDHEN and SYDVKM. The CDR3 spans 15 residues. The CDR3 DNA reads TGTGCCAGCAGTTCTCAGGACAGTCGGGATCAGCCCCAGCATTTT. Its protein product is CASSSQDSRDQPQHF.

The CDR3 sequence: CASRRQGANTGELFF. DNA of the CDR3: TGTGCCAGCAGAAGACAGGGAGCGAACACCGGGGAGCTGTTTTTT. The chain recombines TRBV6-5 with TRBJ2-2; 7 bases are a match to TRBD1. The CDR3 runs 15 residues. Germline-derived CDR1 and CDR2 are MNHEY and SVGAGI. Trimming removed 6 bases from V and 0 bases from J; junction bases left unmatched: 4.

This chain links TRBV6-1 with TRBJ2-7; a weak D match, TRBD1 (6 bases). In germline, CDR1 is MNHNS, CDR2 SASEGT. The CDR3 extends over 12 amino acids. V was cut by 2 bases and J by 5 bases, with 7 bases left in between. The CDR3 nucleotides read TGTGCCAGCAGTGAAAGGGGGAACGAGCAGTACGTC. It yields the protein CASSERGNEQYV.